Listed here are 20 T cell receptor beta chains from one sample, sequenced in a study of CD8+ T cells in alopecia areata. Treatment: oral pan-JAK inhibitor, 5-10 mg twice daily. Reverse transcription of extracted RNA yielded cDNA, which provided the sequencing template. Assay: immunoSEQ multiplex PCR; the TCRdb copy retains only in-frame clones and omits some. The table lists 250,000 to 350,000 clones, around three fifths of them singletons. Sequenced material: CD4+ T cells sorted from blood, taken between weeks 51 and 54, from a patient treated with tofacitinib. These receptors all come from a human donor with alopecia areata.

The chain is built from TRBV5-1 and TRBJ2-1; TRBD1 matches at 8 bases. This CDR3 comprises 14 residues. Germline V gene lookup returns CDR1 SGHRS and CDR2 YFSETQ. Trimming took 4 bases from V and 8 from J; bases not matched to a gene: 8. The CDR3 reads CASSDPQGGDEQFF. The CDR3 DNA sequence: TGCGCCAGCAGCGACCCACAGGGGGGCGATGAGCAGTTCTTC.

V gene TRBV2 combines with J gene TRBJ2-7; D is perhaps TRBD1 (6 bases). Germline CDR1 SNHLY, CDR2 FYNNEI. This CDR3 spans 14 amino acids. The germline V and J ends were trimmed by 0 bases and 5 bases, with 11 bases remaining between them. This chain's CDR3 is CASSEALQGNEQYF. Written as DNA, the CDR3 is TGTGCCAGCAGTGAAGCGCTACAGGGTAACGAGCAGTACTTC.

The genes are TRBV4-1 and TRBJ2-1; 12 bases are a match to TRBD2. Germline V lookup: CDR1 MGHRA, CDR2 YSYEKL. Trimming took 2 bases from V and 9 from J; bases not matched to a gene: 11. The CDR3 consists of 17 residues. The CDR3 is CASSQFIPSGGAGEQFF. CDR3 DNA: TGCGCCAGCAGCCAATTTATTCCTAGCGGGGGGGCCGGTGAGCAGTTCTTC.

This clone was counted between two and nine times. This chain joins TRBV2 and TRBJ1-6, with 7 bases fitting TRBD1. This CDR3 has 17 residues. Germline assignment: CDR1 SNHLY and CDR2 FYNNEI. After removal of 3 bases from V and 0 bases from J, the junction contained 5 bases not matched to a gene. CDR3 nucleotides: TGTGCCAGCAGTGACGTACAGGGGAGCTCCTATAATTCACCCCTCCACTTT. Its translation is CASSDVQGSSYNSPLHF.

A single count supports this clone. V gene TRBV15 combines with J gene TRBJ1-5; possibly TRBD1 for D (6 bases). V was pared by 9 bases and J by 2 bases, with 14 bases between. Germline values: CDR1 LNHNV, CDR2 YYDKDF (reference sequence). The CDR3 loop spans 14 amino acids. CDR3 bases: TGTGCCACGACCCAGGGGTACGGCAATCAGCCCCAGCATTTT. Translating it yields CATTQGYGNQPQHF.

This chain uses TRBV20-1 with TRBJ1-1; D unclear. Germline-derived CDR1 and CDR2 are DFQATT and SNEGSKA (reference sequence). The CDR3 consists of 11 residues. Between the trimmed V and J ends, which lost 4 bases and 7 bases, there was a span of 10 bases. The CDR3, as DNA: TGCAGTGCTACCCAGGACGGTGAAGCTTTCTTT. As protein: CSATQDGEAFF.

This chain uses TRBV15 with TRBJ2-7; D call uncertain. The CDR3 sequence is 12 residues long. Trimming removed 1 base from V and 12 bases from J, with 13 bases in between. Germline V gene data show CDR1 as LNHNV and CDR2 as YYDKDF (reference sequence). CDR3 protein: CATSRVSHSPYF. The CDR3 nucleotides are TGTGCCACCAGCAGAGTTTCACACAGTCCGTACTTC.

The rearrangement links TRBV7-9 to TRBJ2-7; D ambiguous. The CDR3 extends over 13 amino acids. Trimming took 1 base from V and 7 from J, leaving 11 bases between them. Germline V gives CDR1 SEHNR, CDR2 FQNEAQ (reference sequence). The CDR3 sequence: CASSLVGVREQYF. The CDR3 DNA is TGTGCCAGCAGCTTAGTAGGTGTGAGAGAGCAGTACTTC.

In nucleotides, the CDR3 is TGCAGCGTTGAAGCGGCGGGGGCGAACACCGGGGAGCTGTTTTTT. Translation: CSVEAAGANTGELFF. This chain connects TRBV29-1 to TRBJ2-2; 7 nucleotides match TRBD2. The junction had 2 bases not matched to a gene; V was cut back by 1 base and J by 0 bases. Germline V gives CDR1 SQVTM, CDR2 ANQGSEA. The CDR3 totals 15 residues.

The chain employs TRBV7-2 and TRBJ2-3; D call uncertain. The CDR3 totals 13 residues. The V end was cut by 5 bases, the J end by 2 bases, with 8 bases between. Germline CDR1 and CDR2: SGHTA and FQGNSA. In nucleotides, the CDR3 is TGTGCCAGCAGCCCCCGCTTCACAGATACGCAGTATTTT. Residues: CASSPRFTDTQYF.

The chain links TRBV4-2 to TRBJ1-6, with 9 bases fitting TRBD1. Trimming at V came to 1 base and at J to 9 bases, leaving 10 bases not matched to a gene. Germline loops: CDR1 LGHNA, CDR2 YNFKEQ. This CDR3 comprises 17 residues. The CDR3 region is CASSQGRPGTGTSPLHF. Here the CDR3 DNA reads TGTGCCAGCAGCCAAGGTCGTCCTGGGACAGGGACTTCACCCCTCCACTTT.

The CDR3 protein is CASSFGRRYEQYF. As DNA, the CDR3 is TGTGCCAGCAGCTTCGGACGGAGATACGAGCAGTACTTC. The chain joins TRBV5-5 to TRBJ2-7; D not certain. Germline V gene data show CDR1 as SGHKS and CDR2 as YYEKEE (reference sequence). V lost 2 bases and J lost 4, with 10 bases in between. The CDR3 consists of 13 residues.

CDR3 loop: CAWTDRKDTEAFF. In DNA form, the CDR3 reads TGTGCCTGGACCGACAGGAAGGACACTGAAGCTTTCTTT. V gene TRBV30 combines with J gene TRBJ1-1, with a tentative D call TRBD1 (6 bases). V dropped 4 bases and J dropped 3 bases, with 12 bases sitting between them. CDR3 length equals 13 residues. CDR1 is GTSNPN, CDR2 SVGIG, per germline (reference sequence).

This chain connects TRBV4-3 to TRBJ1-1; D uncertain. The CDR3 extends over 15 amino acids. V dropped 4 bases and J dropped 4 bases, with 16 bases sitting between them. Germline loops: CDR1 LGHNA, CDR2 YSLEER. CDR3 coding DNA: TGCGCCAGCAGCCTTGAGGGATCCTGGGGCACTGAAGCTTTCTTT. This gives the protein CASSLEGSWGTEAFF.

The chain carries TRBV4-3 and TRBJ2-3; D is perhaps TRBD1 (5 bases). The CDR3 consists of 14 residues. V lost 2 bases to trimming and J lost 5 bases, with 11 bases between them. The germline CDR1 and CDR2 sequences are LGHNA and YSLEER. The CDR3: CASSQQGRRDTQYF. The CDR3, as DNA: TGCGCCAGCAGCCAACAGGGTCGCCGAGATACGCAGTATTTT.

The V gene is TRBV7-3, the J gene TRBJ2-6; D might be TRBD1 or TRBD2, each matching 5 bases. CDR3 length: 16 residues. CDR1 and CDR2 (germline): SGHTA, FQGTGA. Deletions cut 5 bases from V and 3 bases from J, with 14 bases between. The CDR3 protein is CASSTSGTDGANVLTF. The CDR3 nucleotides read TGTGCCAGCAGCACATCAGGGACGGATGGGGCCAACGTCCTGACTTTC.

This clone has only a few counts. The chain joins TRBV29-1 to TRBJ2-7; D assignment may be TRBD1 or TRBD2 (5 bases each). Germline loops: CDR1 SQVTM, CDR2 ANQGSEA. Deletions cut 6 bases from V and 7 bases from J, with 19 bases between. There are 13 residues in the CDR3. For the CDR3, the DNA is TGCAGCGTCGGTATCCCGGGGACGCGGGAGCAGTACTTC. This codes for CSVGIPGTREQYF.

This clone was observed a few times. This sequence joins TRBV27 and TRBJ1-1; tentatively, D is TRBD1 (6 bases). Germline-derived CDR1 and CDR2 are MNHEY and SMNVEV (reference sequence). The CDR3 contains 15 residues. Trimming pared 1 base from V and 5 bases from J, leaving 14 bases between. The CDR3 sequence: CASSLWRGDRTEAFF. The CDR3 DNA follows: TGTGCCAGCAGTTTATGGAGGGGGGATAGGACTGAAGCTTTCTTT.

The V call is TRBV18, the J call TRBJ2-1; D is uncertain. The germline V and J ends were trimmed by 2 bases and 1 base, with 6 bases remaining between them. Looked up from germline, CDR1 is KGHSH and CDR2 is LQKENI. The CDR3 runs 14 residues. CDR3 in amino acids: CASSPIASYNEQFF. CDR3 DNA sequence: TGTGCCAGCTCACCAATCGCGTCCTACAATGAGCAGTTCTTC.

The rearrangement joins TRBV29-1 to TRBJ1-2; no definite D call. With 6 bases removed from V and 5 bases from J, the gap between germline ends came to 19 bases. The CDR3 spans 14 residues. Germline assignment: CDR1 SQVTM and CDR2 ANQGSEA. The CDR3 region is CSVSLRETFYGYTF. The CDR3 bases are TGCAGCGTCTCCCTCAGAGAGACCTTTTATGGCTACACCTTC.